The rows below give T cell receptor beta chains drawn from one sample of a study of T cell responses to AZD1222 COVID-19 vaccine. Method: immunoSEQ multiplex PCR; TCRdb's copy keeps in-frame clones and lacks some. Seen here are about 96,000 clones, over 75% observed once, and the top ten hold around 2.8%. The starting material was peripheral blood, obtained on day 0 of AZD1222 vaccination. All receptors derive from an adult in good health. Each CDR3 is given with its conserved first and last residue. Each record gives: V gene, clone size, J gene, D gene, CDR3 protein, CDR3 DNA. The D gene is left open where the match is weak. Where a row states a size, it is once, few, many or the class of an expanded clone; other rows omit it.

TRBV27	-	TRBJ1-6	-	CASSLLAEGSPLHF	TGTGCCAGCAGTTTATTAGCCGAGGGGTCACCCCTCCACTTT
TRBV3-1/TRBV3-2	-	TRBJ2-7	TRBD2	CASSQEGTRNEQYF	TGTGCCAGCAGCCAAGAGGGGACTAGAAACGAGCAGTACTTC
TRBV5-1	-	TRBJ2-1	-	CASSLGPSRSYNEQFF	TGCGCCAGCAGCTTGGGTCCGAGTCGCTCCTACAATGAGCAGTTCTTC
TRBV19	-	TRBJ2-1	-	CASTQRTDGNEQFF	TGTGCCAGCACCCAGCGGACTGATGGGAATGAGCAGTTCTTC
TRBV9	-	TRBJ2-2	-	CASGLNTGELFF	TGTGCCAGTGGGCTAAACACCGGGGAGCTGTTTTTT
TRBV19	-	TRBJ1-3	-	CASSIQDRTSGNTIYF	TGTGCCAGTAGTATTCAAGACAGGACCTCTGGAAACACCATATATTTT
TRBV2	-	TRBJ1-5	-	CASSDGSEYSNQPQHF	TGTGCCAGCAGTGATGGGTCAGAGTATAGCAATCAGCCCCAGCATTTT
TRBV19	-	TRBJ2-5	-	CASSIGGRQETQYF	TGTGCCAGTAGTATAGGTGGGCGACAAGAGACCCAGTACTTC
TRBV7-2	once	TRBJ1-1	TRBD1	CASSSFTGQVEAFF	TGTGCCAGCAGCTCATTTACCGGACAGGTTGAAGCTTTCTTT
TRBV5-1	-	TRBJ2-5	-	CASSLASVQETQYF	TGCGCCAGCAGCTTGGCTTCGGTCCAAGAGACCCAGTACTTC
TRBV28	-	TRBJ1-5	-	CASRRGGSVQPQHF	TGTGCCAGCAGACGGGGGGGGTCGGTTCAGCCCCAGCATTTT
TRBV7-9	few	TRBJ2-2	-	CASSSLASDTGELFF	TGTGCCAGCAGCTCACTAGCATCGGACACCGGGGAGCTGTTTTTT
TRBV9	-	TRBJ2-1	TRBD2	CASSVEAGSGTYNEQFF	TGTGCCAGCAGCGTAGAAGCGGGTAGCGGGACCTACAATGAGCAGTTCTTC
TRBV15	-	TRBJ2-5	-	CATSRDRAEETQYF	TGTGCCACCAGCAGAGATCGGGCAGAAGAGACCCAGTACTTC
TRBV2	-	TRBJ1-5	-	CASSIQGNQPQHF	TGTGCCAGCAGTATTCAGGGCAATCAGCCCCAGCATTTT
TRBV4-1	-	TRBJ1-5	TRBD1	CARSRTGGNQPQHF	TGCGCCCGCAGCCGAACAGGGGGTAATCAGCCCCAGCATTTT
TRBV9	-	TRBJ1-5	-	CASSVDRNSNQPQHF	TGTGCCAGCAGCGTAGACAGAAATAGCAATCAGCCCCAGCATTTT
TRBV14	-	TRBJ1-3	-	CASSQVWEGLSGNTIYF	TGTGCCAGCAGCCAGGTTTGGGAGGGGCTCTCTGGAAACACCATATATTTT
TRBV29-1	-	TRBJ1-1	-	CSVEISGMNTEAFF	TGCAGCGTTGAAATCAGTGGGATGAACACTGAAGCTTTCTTT
TRBV2	-	TRBJ1-6	-	CASLPGLNSPLHF	TGTGCCAGCCTACCGGGGCTAAATTCACCCCTCCACTTT
TRBV7-3	-	TRBJ1-1	-	CASSFGQGSEAFF	TGTGCCAGCAGCTTTGGGCAGGGGTCTGAAGCTTTCTTT
TRBV19	-	TRBJ1-3	-	CASSMVRGESGNTIYF	TGTGCCAGTAGTATGGTTAGGGGAGAATCTGGAAACACCATATATTTT